The source of this T cell receptor (beta chain) is a study of monozygotic twins with inflammatory bowel disease. Overall study results and limits: A lone strong IBD-associated signal or clonotype found no support. Healthy twins showed more clonotype sharing with others than IBD patients, especially patients with disease activity.

The germline V gene encodes CDR1 DFQATT and CDR2 SNEGSKA (reference sequence). The CDR3 is 14 amino acids. Each TCR library used about 3,600 ng of total RNA. TCRdb reprocessed the 5' RACE reads and stores each CDR3 protein as one record, lacking DNA. In all, the sample yields roughly 100,000 distinct CDR3 sequences. Worth noting for this clonotype: The antigen is not known.

Sampling involved one blood draw (around 2.5 ml) for every donor. The genes are TRBV20-1 and TRBJ2-1; TCRdb outputs TRBD2, but without DNA this stays unchecked. The source material was blood. The TCR sequence derives from a human donor with ulcerative colitis or Crohn's disease, or a healthy co-twin of an affected twin (not recorded which). This CDR3 reads CSARGTSGKREQFF.